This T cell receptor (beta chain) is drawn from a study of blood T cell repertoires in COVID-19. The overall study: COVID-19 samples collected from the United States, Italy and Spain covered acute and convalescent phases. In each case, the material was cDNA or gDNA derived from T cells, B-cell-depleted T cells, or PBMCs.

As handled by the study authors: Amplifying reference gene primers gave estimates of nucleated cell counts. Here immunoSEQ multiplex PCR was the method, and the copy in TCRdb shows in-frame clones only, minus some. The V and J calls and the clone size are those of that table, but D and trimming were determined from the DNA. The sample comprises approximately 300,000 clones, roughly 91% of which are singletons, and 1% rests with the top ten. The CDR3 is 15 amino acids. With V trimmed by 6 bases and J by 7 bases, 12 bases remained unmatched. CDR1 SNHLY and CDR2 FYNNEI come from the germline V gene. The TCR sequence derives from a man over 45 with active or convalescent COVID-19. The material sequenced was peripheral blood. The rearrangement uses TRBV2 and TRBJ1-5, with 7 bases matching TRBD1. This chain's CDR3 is CASRERLSGGQPQHF. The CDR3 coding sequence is TGTGCCAGCAGGGAGAGGCTTTCAGGGGGACAGCCCCAGCATTTT.